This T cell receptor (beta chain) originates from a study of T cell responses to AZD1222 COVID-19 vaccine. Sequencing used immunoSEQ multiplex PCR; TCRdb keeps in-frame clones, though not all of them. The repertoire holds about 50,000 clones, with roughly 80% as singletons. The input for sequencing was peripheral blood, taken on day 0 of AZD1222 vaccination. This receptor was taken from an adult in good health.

In DNA form, the CDR3 reads TGTGCCAGCAGCCCCACCAATAGCAATCAGCCCCAGCATTTT. Its protein product is CASSPTNSNQPQHF. This chain uses TRBV7-8 with TRBJ1-5; D is uncertain. CDR1 SGHVS and CDR2 FQNEAQ come from the germline V gene. The CDR3 sequence is 14 residues long. Trimming cost V 5 bases and J 0 bases, with 8 bases left between them.